The 7 T cell receptor beta chains in this list originate from one sample, sequenced in a study of PD-1 blockade in classical Hodgkin lymphoma (TCRdb year 2020). In light of the paper, this sample's time point label describes: newly diagnosed, previously untreated cHL patient sample. Library preparation employed the immunoSEQ multiplex PCR assay. What TCRdb holds here is the immuneACCESS table cut down to in-frame rearrangements. Part of the clones is not present; checked against another copy, under half of the missing clones reflect an unresolved V gene, and the others are unexplained. Within this sample are 17,000 or so clones, with about nine tenths of them counted one time only. The ten largest clones represent approximately 4.1% of the sample. The sequenced material came from peripheral blood mononuclear cells (PBMCs). Source of these receptors: a human donor with classical Hodgkin lymphoma.

The chain couples TRBV18 to TRBJ2-1, with a weak D call TRBD2 (5 bases). The CDR3 totals 13 residues. Germline V lookup: CDR1 KGHSH, CDR2 LQKENI. Trimming stripped 5 bases from V and 7 bases from J, with 12 bases between. The CDR3 reads CASSELAGNEQFF. CDR3 bases: TGTGCCAGCTCAGAGCTAGCTGGTAATGAGCAGTTCTTC.

The rearrangement uses TRBV7-2 and TRBJ2-1; 10 bases are shared with TRBD2. This CDR3 is built from 15 residues. CDR1 and CDR2 (germline): SGHTA, FQGNSA. With V trimmed by 5 bases and J by 7 bases, 8 bases remained unmatched. The CDR3 DNA reads as TGTGCCAGCAGCCGCGGGACTAGCGTGAGGAATGAGCAGTTCTTC. Its translation: CASSRGTSVRNEQFF.

The chain employs TRBV4-3 and TRBJ1-2, with a tentative D call TRBD1 (5 bases). V was clipped by 0 bases and J by 3 bases, with 11 bases between them. The CDR3 length is 15 residues. Germline CDR1 LGHNA, CDR2 YSLEER. The CDR3 nucleotides are TGCGCCAGCAGCCAAGATACGGGGGTCGACTATGGCTACACCTTC. It translates to CASSQDTGVDYGYTF.

DNA for the CDR3: TGTGCCAGCAGTTCCCCTTCACGCACAGATACGCAGTATTTT. It specifies CASSSPSRTDTQYF. V is TRBV27 and J is TRBJ2-3, with unresolved D. From germline, CDR1 is MNHEY and CDR2 SMNVEV (reference sequence). This CDR3 is 14 amino acids long. With 4 bases removed from V and 1 base from J, the gap between germline ends came to 9 bases.

This clone has more than one count but fewer than ten. This chain links TRBV18 with TRBJ1-1; D call uncertain. This CDR3 is 15 amino acids long. V lost 2 bases and J 1 base, leaving 11 bases between the germline ends. Germline V gene lookup returns CDR1 KGHSH and CDR2 LQKENI. The CDR3 coding sequence is TGTGCCAGCTCACCAACGGCGAGGGAGAACACTGAAGCTTTCTTT. Amino acids: CASSPTARENTEAFF. The entire variable domain, with the rest obtained from reference TRBV18 and TRBJ1-1, is as follows: NAGVMQNPRHLVRRRGQEARLRCSPMKGHSHVYWYRQLPEEGLKFMVYLQKENIIDESGMPKERFSAEFPKEGPSILRIQQVVRGDSAAYFCASSPTARENTEAFFGQGTRLTVV.

This clone was counted a single time. The genes are TRBV7-2 and TRBJ1-5; 9 bases are shared with TRBD1. Germline CDR1 and CDR2: SGHTA and FQGNSA. There are 15 residues in the CDR3. The V and J ends lost 3 bases and 4 bases, in that order; junction bases with no gene match: 4. The chain's CDR3 is CASSLDRGRNQPQHF. CDR3 bases: TGTGCCAGCAGCTTGGACAGGGGAAGGAATCAGCCCCAGCATTTT.

This clone is a singleton in its sample. This chain connects TRBV6-5 to TRBJ1-2, with D possibly TRBD1 on 5 matching bases. The CDR3 covers 15 residues. The ends were cut back, 0 bases at V and 4 bases at J, with 12 bases in the middle. The V gene's germline CDR1 is MNHEY and CDR2 SVGAGI. CDR3 in amino acids: CASSYSGDRIYGYTF. The CDR3 bases are TGTGCCAGCAGTTACTCCGGGGACCGGATCTATGGCTACACCTTC.